This T cell receptor beta chain was obtained from a study of early T cells in non-severe SARS-CoV-2 infection. TCRdb called the 5' RACE reads again in MiXCR, with one record for every CDR3 protein. The sample has tens of thousands of distinct CDR3 sequences, about 12% seen once. Germline-derived CDR1 and CDR2 are LNHDA and SQIVND (reference sequence). The CDR3 has 14 amino acids. Trimming cost V 5 bases and J 4 bases; bases outside gene matches: 5. The TCR originated in an adult who was a healthcare worker with PCR-confirmed SARS-CoV-2 infection or an uninfected control (not recorded which). This chain joins TRBV19 and TRBJ2-5; 9 bases fit TRBD1. Sequences were derived from whole blood, sampled at baseline. The CDR3 protein is CASSPGGQGETQYF. In nucleotides, the CDR3 is TGTGCCAGTAGTCCAGGGGGACAGGGAGAGACCCAGTACTTC. Filled out from reference TRBV19 and TRBJ2-5, the complete variable domain reads DGGITQSPKYLFRKEGQNVTLSCEQNLNHDAMYWYRQDPGQGLRLIYYSQIVNDFQKGDIAEGYSVSREKKESFPLTVTSAQKNPTAFYLCASSPGGQGETQYFGPGTRLLVL.